This is a list of T cell receptor beta chains from one sample in a study of OX40 agonist ivuxolimab in advanced cancers. Generated by immunoSEQ multiplex PCR, the TCRdb table keeps only in-frame clones and is missing some. The profile covers 90,000 or so clones, with less than 95% appearing a single time and under 9.5% taken by the ten largest. The sequencing here drew on CD4+ or CD8+ T cells sorted from blood, taken in a trial of the OX40 agonist ivuxolimab. These receptors came from an adult with an advanced solid tumor such as melanoma, head and neck, liver or kidney cancer. Both conserved end residues are part of each CDR3. Each record gives: clone size, V gene, D gene, J gene, CDR3 protein, CDR3 DNA. The D gene is left open where the match is weak. Some rows have no size entry. The others give once, few or many, or a class for an expanded clone.

-	TRBV11-2	-	TRBJ2-1	CASSLSAEQFF	TGTGCCAGCAGCTTATCGGCTGAGCAGTTCTTC
once	TRBV30	-	TRBJ1-2	CAWSMGGAGGYTF	TGTGCCTGGAGTATGGGGGGCGCTGGGGGCTACACCTTC
once	TRBV27	TRBD2	TRBJ2-1	CASNDLAGPYNEQFF	TGTGCCAGCAATGACCTAGCGGGGCCCTACAATGAGCAGTTCTTC
once	TRBV7-9	-	TRBJ2-1	CASSLVGEQFF	TGTGCCAGCAGCTTAGTAGGTGAGCAGTTCTTC
once	TRBV4-2	-	TRBJ2-1	CASSHEVGAATYSYNEQFF	TGTGCCAGCAGCCATGAGGTCGGGGCCGCTACTTACTCCTACAATGAGCAGTTCTTC
-	TRBV28	-	TRBJ2-5	CASSLWAGSQETQYF	TGTGCCAGCAGTTTATGGGCGGGGAGTCAAGAGACCCAGTACTTC
-	TRBV25-1	-	TRBJ2-2	CASSDGSTGELFF	TGTGCCAGCAGTGATGGTTCCACCGGGGAGCTGTTTTTT
once	TRBV11-1	-	TRBJ2-2	CASSLLELRDITNTGELFF	TGTGCCAGCAGCCTACTTGAACTCCGGGACATTACGAACACCGGGGAGCTGTTTTTT
-	TRBV2	TRBD2	TRBJ2-2	CASSVPTSGRRNTGELFF	TGTGCCAGCAGTGTTCCGACTAGCGGGAGACGTAACACCGGGGAGCTGTTTTTT
-	TRBV6-5	-	TRBJ2-1	CASRLSLWNEQFF	TGTGCCAGCAGACTATCGTTGTGGAATGAGCAGTTCTTC
-	TRBV30	-	TRBJ2-4	CAWSVQEAIQYF	TGTGCCTGGAGTGTTCAGGAGGCCATTCAGTACTTC
-	TRBV4-3	-	TRBJ2-1	CASSQESIVAPYNEQFF	TGCGCCAGCAGCCAAGAGTCTATAGTGGCACCCTACAATGAGCAGTTCTTC
few	TRBV6-1	-	TRBJ1-1	CASSDGGMNTEAFF	TGTGCCAGCAGTGATGGAGGAATGAACACTGAAGCTTTCTTT
-	TRBV9	-	TRBJ2-1	CASSVEGAPYNEQFF	TGTGCCAGCAGCGTAGAGGGAGCGCCCTACAATGAGCAGTTCTTC
-	TRBV11-1	-	TRBJ2-7	CASSLDSSYEQYF	TGTGCCAGCAGCTTAGACAGCTCCTACGAGCAGTACTTC
-	TRBV29-1	-	TRBJ2-2	CSVAESDTGELFF	TGCAGCGTTGCAGAGTCGGACACCGGGGAGCTGTTTTTT